A selection of T cell receptor beta chains follows, all from one sample in a study of T cell repertoires in cytomegalovirus infection. TCRdb re-called the reads through MiXCR, storing one row per CDR3 protein. The table lists 630,000 or so distinct CDR3 sequences, approximately 24% of them singletons. The sample consisted of CD8+ T cells from PBMCs. These receptors were taken from a human donor in good health (CMV status not recorded). Some clones in this sample may be carry-over from other donors' samples. Each CDR3 is given with its conserved first and last residue. The order of the fields is J gene, D gene, V gene, CDR3 protein. The D gene is left open where the match is weak.

TRBJ2-1 | - | TRBV7-9 | CASSLAVGTYNEQFF
TRBJ2-3 | - | TRBV7-2 | CASSLPGHHFGTLPDTQYF
TRBJ2-1 | - | TRBV6-5 | CASSWGGAKEQFF
TRBJ2-4 | TRBD1 | TRBV7-9 | CASRGQENIQYF
TRBJ1-3 | TRBD1 | TRBV10-3 | CAIQVRDSGGNTIYF
TRBJ2-7 | TRBD1 | TRBV7-9 | CASSLSGQSSYEQYF
TRBJ1-4 | - | TRBV7-9 | CASSLVVGEDEKLFF
TRBJ2-5 | - | TRBV6-2/TRBV6-3 | CASSWGQGSLETQYF
TRBJ2-3 | TRBD2 | TRBV6-1 | CASSYPPGLAAKYSTDTQYF
TRBJ1-5 | - | TRBV7-6 | CASRQSDNQPQHF
TRBJ2-1 | TRBD2 | TRBV28 | CASAAFGGGAGNEQFF
TRBJ2-3 | TRBD2 | TRBV7-2 | CASSLATGAGLSASTDTQYF
TRBJ2-5 | - | TRBV7-2 | CASSVRWETQYF
TRBJ1-5 | - | TRBV6-6 | CASSSVVFSQPQHF
TRBJ1-2 | TRBD1 | TRBV29-1 | CSVAEGQGNGYTF
TRBJ1-6 | - | TRBV24-1 | CASLGGNNSPLHF
TRBJ2-1 | - | TRBV24-1 | CATGNARVNEQFF